This record covers a single TCR beta chain. Its antigen remains unidentified. This CDR3 is 15 amino acids long. Germline V gene data show CDR1 as SGHAT and CDR2 as FQNNGV. The V segment lost 2 bases and the J segment 1 base; nucleotides outside the gene matches: 1. This sample was included in a study of cytomegalovirus exposure and HLA in healthy donors. Regarding the study as a whole: Accurate prediction of most subjects' HLA-A and HLA-B alleles from TCR beta sequences was reported.

The PCR made use of 60 Vbeta and 13 Jbeta primers. Assay: immunoSEQ multiplex PCR; the TCRdb copy retains only in-frame clones and omits some. The table has approximately 200,000 clones, around 83% seen once. Specimen: PBMCs. The TCR originated in a girl aged 10 to 17 in good health and CMV-seronegative. The V call is TRBV11-2, the J call TRBJ2-3; 9 bases are shared with TRBD2. CDR3 residues: CASSLRTSGTDTQYF. Written as DNA, the CDR3 is TGTGCCAGCAGCTTACGGACTAGCGGCACAGATACGCAGTATTTT.